What follows describes a single T cell receptor beta chain. This entry comes from a study of blood T cell repertoires in COVID-19. Study at large: Sites in the United States, Italy and Spain provided acute and convalescent COVID-19 samples. Sources were T cells, B-cell-depleted T cells, or PBMCs; the material itself was cDNA or gDNA.

CDR1 is SGHTS, CDR2 YDEGEE, per germline. V lost 1 base to trimming and J lost 0 bases, with 5 bases between them. The CDR3 contains 13 residues. Authors' analysis steps: The authors estimated nucleated cell counts from reference gene primer amplification. Generated by immunoSEQ multiplex PCR, the TCRdb table keeps only in-frame clones and is missing some. The V and J calls and the clone size are those of that table, but D and trimming were determined from the DNA. The sample lists about 250,000 clones, 80% to 90% occurring once. Sequenced material: peripheral blood. The receptor comes from a man at least 80 years old with acute or convalescent COVID-19. The chain joins TRBV5-8 to TRBJ2-7; D remains unclear. In DNA form, the CDR3 reads TGTGCCAGCAGCTTGTTCAACTCCTACGAGCAGTACTTC. Its translation: CASSLFNSYEQYF. Together with reference TRBV5-8 and TRBJ2-7, the CDR3 gives the full variable domain: EAGVTQSPTHLIKTRGQQATLRCSPISGHTSVYWYQQALGLGLQFLLWYDEGEERNRGNFPPRFSGRQFPNYSSELNVNALELEDSALYLCASSLFNSYEQYFGPGTRLTVT.